The 2 T cell receptor beta chains below were found in one sample sequenced in a study of graft-versus-host responses after intestinal transplantation. Produced via immunoSEQ multiplex PCR; TCRdb's table is partial and in-frame only. Among some 43,000 clones listed, 85% to 95% were seen once. The sample here was PBMCs, taken about 350 days after intestinal transplant. The receptor set was obtained from a human patient who received an intestinal transplant, so some T cells may come from the graft donor.

The CDR3 DNA reads as TGTGCCAGCAGCCCGAGGACTAGCCCAGAGACCCAGTACTTC. This encodes CASSPRTSPETQYF. The V gene is TRBV28, the J gene TRBJ2-5; 8 bases are a match to TRBD2. CDR3 length: 14 residues. Germline values: CDR1 MDHEN, CDR2 SYDVKM. J was trimmed by 4 bases and V by 6 bases; bases with no gene match: 7.

This sequence joins TRBV9 and TRBJ2-7, with D possibly being TRBD2 (6 bases). The CDR3 sequence is 14 residues long. Trimming left V 0 bases short and J 1 base short, with 8 bases between. Germline lookup yields CDR1 SGDLS and CDR2 YYNGEE. CDR3 amino acids: CASSVGSGSYEQYF. CDR3 bases: TGTGCCAGCAGCGTAGGGAGCGGGTCCTACGAGCAGTACTTC.